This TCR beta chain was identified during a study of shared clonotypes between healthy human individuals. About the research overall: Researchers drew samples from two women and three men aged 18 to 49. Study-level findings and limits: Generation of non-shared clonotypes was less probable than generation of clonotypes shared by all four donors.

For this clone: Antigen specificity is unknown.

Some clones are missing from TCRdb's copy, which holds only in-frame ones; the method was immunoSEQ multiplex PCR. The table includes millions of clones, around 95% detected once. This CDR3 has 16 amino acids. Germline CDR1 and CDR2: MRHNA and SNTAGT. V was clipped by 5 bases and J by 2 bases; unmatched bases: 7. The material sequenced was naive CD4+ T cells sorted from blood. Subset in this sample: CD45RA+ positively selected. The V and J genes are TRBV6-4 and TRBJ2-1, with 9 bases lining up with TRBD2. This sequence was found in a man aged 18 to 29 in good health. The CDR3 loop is CASSRAGGLPYNEQFF. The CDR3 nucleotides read TGTGCCAGCAGTAGGGCGGGGGGGCTTCCCTACAATGAGCAGTTCTTC.